The T cell receptor (beta chain) described here comes from a study of blood T cell repertoires in COVID-19. Study-level background: The origin of the acute and convalescent COVID-19 samples was the United States, Italy and Spain. PBMCs, B-cell-depleted T cells, or T cells were the source of the cDNA or gDNA that made up the material.

Authors' processing steps: Amplification with reference gene primers provided the estimates of nucleated cell counts. Sequenced by immunoSEQ multiplex PCR; TCRdb stores in-frame clones only, minus some. That table supplies the V and J calls and clone size; D and trimming were determined from the DNA. The table includes approximately 93,000 clones, roughly 70% detected once. CDR1 LGHDT and CDR2 YNNKEL come from the germline V gene (reference sequence). This CDR3 is 15 amino acids long. The V end lost 0 bases, the J end lost 4 bases, and 12 bases lay between the germline ends. The Seattle patients joined while their infection was active and were tracked longitudinally afterward.

The TCR originated in a man between 65 and 85 years old with COVID-19, enrolled during active disease. The material sequenced was peripheral blood. This chain joins TRBV3-1 (or the pseudogene TRBV3-2) and TRBJ1-1; D is uncertain. In DNA form, the CDR3 reads TGTGCCAGCAGCCAAGATCTCCCCAGGTGCACTGAAGCTTTCTTT. This translates into CASSQDLPRCTEAFF.